This TCR beta chain is from a study of prognosis after radiotherapy for stage I lung cancer (dated by TCRdb to the early 2020s). Regarding the study in general: Fewer than 20 stage I NSCLC patients were enrolled in Nanjing, China, between April 2018 and 2019. Peripheral blood TCR beta repertoires were profiled in stage I NSCLC patients before and after stereotactic body radiotherapy, and the repertoires were related to distant failure. On tumor histology, roughly 11 patients had adenocarcinoma and several had squamous cell carcinoma. A total of around 38 blood samples from approximately 20 patients were sequenced, with one sample obtained before and one obtained after SBRT for each patient. Every patient was regarded as medically inoperable, because of comorbidities in some 13 cases and refusal of surgery in 6 or 7 cases. The cohort was made up of 10 to 15 men and a handful of women, with a median age of approximately 74 years and an age range of roughly 53 to 90 years. SBRT was not combined with any concurrent therapy in any patient. Four of the 19 patients developed distant metastases after SBRT, at a median of around seven months; the other 15 showed no significant progression. Newly diagnosed primary stage I lung tumors were present in about 15 patients, and oligometastatic NSCLC after surgical resection of the primary tumor was present in a handful of patients. SBRT was given in 3 to 5 fractions with a biologically effective dose of at least 100 Gy, using image-guided IMRT or VMAT. The research as a whole found: Post-SBRT Shannon entropy and its change from baseline were lower in patients who developed distant metastases; baseline Shannon entropy was not associated with metastases. None of the reported P values were adjusted for multiple comparisons. The study was limited by its small cohort and short follow-up, and the findings require independent validation. After SBRT, the number of unique TCR clones decreased (median around 10,000 before versus about 6,900 after; Wilcoxon paired P=0.011). Whether the expanded TCR clones were tumor-specific was not determined. TRBV and TRBJ usage frequencies reportedly varied with metastasis status, involving two V genes at baseline and some ten V and two J genes after SBRT.

This clonotype was counted at least ten times. Its antigen is still unknown. No clone much larger than this one lies a single base away; base qualities are absent. Two rounds of multiplex PCR were used to amplify the TCR beta CDR3 region from genomic DNA. In the first PCR round, primers specific to each TRBV and TRBJ gene were used, and the primer sequences were filed in Chinese patent CN105087789A. Universal primers were used in the second PCR round. The Roche High Pure PCR Template Preparation Kit was used to extract genomic DNA from frozen PBMCs. Paired-end sequencing with 151 bp reads was performed on the libraries using an Illumina HiSeq 3000. The original methods were these. CutAdapt was used to remove raw reads lacking the multiplex PCR primer sequences. High-quality paired reads were merged into contigs with PEAR. TRB V, D and J gene segments were assigned to each contig with MiXCR by alignment to reference sequences. CDR3 sequences were clustered by base quality and sequence similarity to remove sequencing errors. Shannon entropy, normalized by the natural log of the productive TCR sequence number, served as the measure of diversity. To get clonality, Shannon entropy was divided by the natural log of the number of unique clonotypes, and that result was subtracted from one. The Youden index of ROC curves was used to select progression-free survival cut-offs for repertoire metrics, and analyses were performed in R 3.5.3. TCRdb ran its own pipeline on the public reads, namely fastp trimming at Q25 and MiXCR clone calling, and kept in-frame beta chains. A single entry per CDR3 protein holds the most common genes and DNA from its merged rows. The V and J calls here are based on TCRdb, not the publication. This sample lists some 36,000 distinct CDR3 sequences; approximately 24% were detected once. The leading ten clones occupy 20% to 25% of the sample.

From V the trimming removes 6 bases and from J it removes 4 bases, while the gene matches leave 9 bases of the junction unaccounted for. The CDR3 goes from the cysteine to the phenylalanine over 14 residues. Only the CDR3 part of the read is kept: 42 bases, read in frame from the first base. Based on the germline V gene, the CDR1 and CDR2 sequences are MNHNS and SASEGT. A history of other malignancies or of prior chemotherapy or radiotherapy was absent in all patients, and node-negative disease was shown on CT and PET/CT in all patients. At each of the two time points, roughly 6 milliliters of peripheral venous blood were collected into EDTA tubes. PBMCs were isolated by Ficoll-Paque Plus density-gradient centrifugation. Right after collection, samples were placed at -80 degrees C and kept there until analysis.

The V gene is TRBV6-1 and the J gene is TRBJ2-7; TRBD1 aligns with 7 central bases. This sequence originates from a donor older than 45 with non-small cell lung cancer. The source was PBMCs, collected before or after stereotactic body radiation therapy (not recorded which). CDR3 region: CASSPRQGWYEQYF. The sequence in DNA is TGTGCCAGCAGCCCCCGACAGGGTTGGTACGAGCAGTACTTC.